The clone carrying this TCR beta chain was seen more than once but under ten times. One end of the junction is discordant with germline, which a read error may explain. CDR3 length equals 13 residues. Germline lookup yields CDR1 MNHNS and CDR2 SASEGT. The data were taken from a study of cytomegalovirus exposure and HLA in healthy donors. Use of 60 Vbeta and 13 Jbeta primers characterized the PCR. Clones were read by immunoSEQ multiplex PCR, and TCRdb kept only the in-frame ones, dropping some. The sample holds about 160,000 clones, around four fifths seen once. The V and J genes are TRBV6-1 and TRBJ1-5; D might be TRBD1 (5 bases). Sequenced material: PBMCs. The TCR was taken from a man between 45 and 60 years old in good health and CMV-seropositive. Here the CDR3 reads CASTGQGNQPQHF. The CDR3 bases are TGTGCCAGCACTGGCCAGGGCAACCAGCCCCAGCATTTT.